This T cell receptor (beta chain) was observed in a study of pediatric ulcerative colitis. Clones were read by immunoSEQ multiplex PCR, and TCRdb kept only the in-frame ones, dropping some. The sample yields about 17,000 clones, approximately 69% seen once. The rectum was sampled with one to two pinch biopsies at colonoscopy. The CDR3 length is 15 residues. The germline V gene encodes CDR1 SGHRS and CDR2 YFSETQ. Trimming cost V 2 bases and J 1 base; bases outside gene matches: 5. The clonotype was recovered from a girl between 5 and 17 years old with moderate ulcerative colitis. The V gene is TRBV5-1, the J gene TRBJ1-1; 7 nucleotides align to TRBD1. Sequences were obtained from gut tissue. CDR3 amino acids: CASSFRGARNTEAFF. CDR3 in DNA: TGCGCCAGCAGCTTCAGGGGGGCAAGGAACACTGAAGCTTTCTTT.